Sequencing of this TCR beta chain was carried out in a study of radiation and T cells in renal cell carcinoma. Sequencing was performed with immunoSEQ multiplex PCR; in TCRdb, only in-frame clones are kept and a portion is missing. Of about 78,000 clones in the sample, about nine tenths were seen once. This clone has a single count. The V gene lost 8 bases and the J gene lost 2 bases, with 10 bases spanning the gap. Germline-derived CDR1 and CDR2 are GTSNPN and SVGIG (reference sequence). This CDR3 has 12 residues. The time point here: blood 4 weeks post-SBRT, at nephrectomy. Treatment noted: 15 Gy SBRT to primary tumor, nephrectomy 4 weeks later.

The sample was blood, taken from a patient whose treatment included radiotherapy and nephrectomy. The receptor was isolated from a woman in her seventies with renal cell carcinoma. J is TRBJ2-1 and V is TRBV30; perhaps TRBD1 as D (6 bases). DNA of the CDR3: TGTGCCCTGGGGGCTACCTACAATGAGCAGTTCTTC. The encoded protein is CALGATYNEQFF.